This TCR beta chain was sequenced during a study of shared clonotypes between healthy human individuals (dated by TCRdb to the early 2020s). Concerning the study at large: A couple of women and a few men aged 18 to 49 years were included in the cohort. For each donor, CD4 naive and CD4 memory were each run on three plates, CD8 naive on two plates, and CD8 memory on one plate. To estimate repertoire size and how much clonotype sharing occurs between individuals, the study deeply sequenced the blood TCR repertoires of about five healthy adults. To increase sequencing depth and limit assay-specific biases, different laboratories used diverse techniques to prepare libraries and sequence TCR repertoires. Per donor, leukapheresis produced somewhere between about 0.94 and 9.5 billion PBMCs.

CD8 naive samples were CD45RO-negative cells positively selected for CCR7, giving a CD45RA+CCR7+ population that excluded TemRA cells. Donors were healthy HIV-negative adults with no recently reported acute infections or vaccinations. All donors were Caucasian adults living in Nashville, Tennessee, USA. Blood was obtained by leukapheresis, after which PBMCs were separated by Ficoll-Histopaque density gradient centrifugation and cryopreserved in liquid nitrogen vapor phase. Analytical flow cytometry was used to check the purity and quantity of each magnetically sorted T cell population. Genomic DNA was isolated from every sorted fraction and measured by UV absorbance on a Nanodrop 2000c. Using the deep immunoSEQ assay, multiplex PCR amplified TCR CDR3 regions from genomic DNA. Genomic DNA extracted from each cell subset was distributed evenly over all wells of several immunoSEQ 96-well plates, and each plate served as one replicate. For sorted subsets, approximately 210 ng of genomic DNA, equivalent to around 31,000 T cell genomes, went into each replicate PCR. Purified libraries were quantified with a Qubit 3.0 fluorometer, sized on a Bioanalyzer 2100, and re-quantified with the KAPA Library Quantification kit. Every immunoSEQ 96-well plate was sequenced on a separate single-read 150-cycle Illumina NextSeq 550 flow cell. The source study handled its data this way. The immunoSEQ output contained only junctional sequences without quality scores, so filtering could not match that applied to full-length reads. Sequences were annotated with PyIR, a Python wrapper for IgBLAST v1.9, and V/J genes and CDR3 were assigned using IMGT germline references. Reads with weak V/J assignments (E-value above 1e-6), missing CDR3, stop codons, out-of-frame junctions, or ambiguous translated residues were removed. A V3J clonotype was defined by an identical inferred V gene, J gene, and CDR3 amino acid sequence. Percentage overlap between repertoires was calculated by dividing the number of shared unique clonotypes by the size of the smaller repertoire. RTK rarefaction, the Chao1 estimator, and Recon v2.1 estimates of unobserved clonotypes were used to assess repertoire richness. For all TCRbeta clonotypes obtained by the gDNA method from a handful of donors, generation probabilities were computed with OLGA. TCRdb provides this immuneACCESS table in a form limited to in-frame rearrangements. Some clones are lacking; in checked studies, under half of them reflect an unresolved V gene, and why the rest are absent is not known. The DNA was the basis for D and trimming; V, J and clone size are from that table. The sample table holds hundreds of thousands of clones, of which about 95% were seen once. The top ten hold about 0.11% of the sample.

V is clipped by 3 bases and J by 1 base, and the sequence between their germline boundaries is 9 bases long. The CDR3 contains 14 residues, cysteine and phenylalanine counted. The read is trimmed to its CDR3 DNA, 42 bases read in frame from base 1. In the germline V gene (reference sequence), CDR1 corresponds to MNHEY and CDR2 to SMNVEV. With respect to this clone: Its antigen remains undetermined. Base quality data are lacking; no much larger clone is found one base away.

The full study reports these points: Pairwise subsampling led to the expectation that sequencing depth would affect the degree of clonotype sharing among donors. Compared with non-shared clonotypes, clonotypes shared by all four sorted-subset donors had higher generation probabilities. When a handful of donors were compared, the shared fraction of clonotypes was about 5% for naive CD4, about 4% for naive CD8, 2% to 2.5% for memory CD4, and about 0.36% for memory CD8. The genetic and exposure-history diversity represented was limited by the small number of donors. Estimated clonotype richness was generally larger for naive than for memory subsets. Sampling was limited to blood, and TCR repertoires in tissue likely differ from TCR repertoires in blood. Incomplete sequencing was indicated by rarefaction of sorted-subset datasets, despite the large sequencing depth.

This receptor was obtained from a woman in her 30s in good health. Recombination linked TRBV27 to TRBJ2-5, with the D gene call left open. The specimen was naive CD8+ T cells sorted from blood. In light of the paper, this sample's cell subset or site label describes: CD45RA+CCR7+. The DNA sequence is given as TGTGCCAGCAGTTTTAGGCAGTCCCAAGAGACCCAGTACTTC. This gives the protein CASSFRQSQETQYF.